At least ten counts were recorded for the clone carrying this T cell receptor (beta chain). This sample is drawn from a study of Graves' ophthalmopathy and Graves' hyperthyroidism. About the research overall: The study drew peripheral blood at initial diagnosis, before any treatment.

Trimming took off 7 bases at V and 4 bases at J, with 16 bases between the two ends. Germline values: CDR1 SQVTM, CDR2 ANQGSEA. This CDR3 spans 13 amino acids. From RNA, the CDR3 regions of TCR beta chains were amplified and sequenced. Amplification began with first-round RT-PCR using HTBI primers, then second-round multiplex PCR was performed. TCRdb called the multiplex PCR reads again in MiXCR, with one record for every CDR3 protein. Of about 200,000 distinct CDR3 sequences in the sample, 29% were seen once. The sequence was obtained from a man aged 45 to 65 with Graves' ophthalmopathy. The sample consisted of peripheral blood. The rearrangement links TRBV29-1 to TRBJ1-1, with D perhaps matching TRBD1 (5 bases). CDR3 residues: CSGVGRAFTEAFF. The CDR3 region has the DNA TGCAGCGGGGTGGGCAGGGCGTTCACTGAAGCTTTCTTT.